This TCR beta chain was recovered during a study of regulatory T cells in long-lasting Graves disease. Background on the study: The term persistent Graves' disease signified upward of 5 years on antithyroid drugs with positive TSH receptor antibodies. Study-level results: The study found TRBV28, TRBJ1-2 and TRBJ2-5 favored in persistent disease. Peripheral blood, not thyroid tissue, was the sole material studied.

Details on this clonotype: Antigen specificity is unknown.

Stated time point: persistent/refractory GD, antithyroid drugs over 5 years with positive TRAb. TCR sequences were obtained from RNA taken from PBMCs. Researchers made TCR beta libraries by using iRepertoire HTBI primers and running Arm-PCR on CDR3 regions. In the authors' methods: The study identified around 62 TRBV and around 15 TRBJ segments across samples. TCRdb redid the calling of the multiplex PCR reads with MiXCR, one entry per CDR3 protein. TCRdb's processing, not the authors', yielded these V and J calls. This table has about 470,000 distinct CDR3 sequences, more than 20% appearing once. The CDR3 covers 14 residues. In germline, CDR1 is LNHDA, CDR2 SQIVND (reference sequence). V trimming: 3 bases; J trimming: 5 bases; junction bases outside the gene matches: 5.

The sequenced sample was peripheral blood mononuclear cells (PBMCs), obtained when the disease was refractory, from a patient treated with antithyroid drugs. This TCR derives from a female donor with Graves disease. The chain employs TRBV19 and TRBJ2-7, with TRBD2 identical over 9 bases. CDR3 coding DNA: TGTGCCAGTAGTATGCTTAGCGGGAGCCACGAGCAGTACTTC. This gives the protein CASSMLSGSHEQYF.